The 31 T cell receptor beta chains given below trace back to one sample, sequenced in a study of cytomegalovirus exposure and HLA in healthy donors. Vbeta (60) and Jbeta (13) primers were used in the PCR. Using immunoSEQ multiplex PCR, the repertoire was profiled, and TCRdb retains in-frame clones only, with some absent. The profile shows about 180,000 clones, around 77% of them singletons. Input material: PBMCs. All receptors come from a man in his sixties in good health and CMV-seronegative.

The chain has TRBV19 and TRBJ2-1; 9 bases fit TRBD1. CDR3 length: 15 residues. The V gene end was trimmed by 5 bases and the J gene end by 3 bases; junction bases not matched to a gene: 5. Looked up from germline, CDR1 is LNHDA and CDR2 is SQIVND (reference sequence). The CDR3 region has the DNA TGTGCCAGTAGTCTCCGGACAGGGGTCTACAATGAGCAGTTCTTC. This codes for CASSLRTGVYNEQFF. Complete variable domain (other parts from reference TRBV19 and TRBJ2-1): DGGITQSPKYLFRKEGQNVTLSCEQNLNHDAMYWYRQDPGQGLRLIYYSQIVNDFQKGDIAEGYSVSREKKESFPLTVTSAQKNPTAFYLCASSLRTGVYNEQFFGPGTRLTVL.

The V call is TRBV7-9, the J call TRBJ2-1; D is perhaps TRBD2 (6 bases). V was clipped by 1 base and J by 5 bases, with 9 bases between them. The CDR3 contains 14 residues. The germline gives CDR1 SEHNR, CDR2 FQNEAQ (reference sequence). The CDR3 sequence: CASSLVGTHNEQFF. The CDR3 nucleotides read TGTGCCAGCAGCTTAGTGGGGACTCACAATGAGCAGTTCTTC.

V gene TRBV30 combines with J gene TRBJ2-5; tentative D call: TRBD1 (5 bases). The CDR3 length is 12 residues. Germline CDR1 is GTSNPN and CDR2 is SVGIG (reference sequence). V was shortened by 5 bases and J by 4 bases, with 11 bases between the two germline ends. CDR3 nucleotides: TGTGCCTGGGGACAAGTCGGAGAGACCCAGTACTTC. Amino acid sequence: CAWGQVGETQYF.

The genes are TRBV5-1 and TRBJ1-2; a possible D gene is TRBD1 (6 bases). Trimming pared 5 bases from V and 2 bases from J, leaving 7 bases between. Looked up from germline, CDR1 is SGHRS and CDR2 is YFSETQ. The CDR3 extends over 12 amino acids. The CDR3 region has the DNA TGCGCCAGCAGTCAGGGGAACTATGGCTACACCTTC. It codes for CASSQGNYGYTF. The full variable domain, its missing parts supplied by reference TRBV5-1 and TRBJ1-2, is KAGVTQTPRYLIKTRGQQVTLSCSPISGHRSVSWYQQTPGQGLQFLFEYFSETQRNKGNFPGRFSGRQFSNSRSEMNVSTLELGDSALYLCASSQGNYGYTFGSGTRLTVV.

There are a few counts of this clone. The V gene is TRBV19, the J gene TRBJ2-2; 7 bases fit TRBD2. V trimming: 3 bases; J trimming: 6 bases; junction bases outside the gene matches: 10. The germline gives CDR1 LNHDA, CDR2 SQIVND (reference sequence). The CDR3 loop spans 16 amino acids. In nucleotides, the CDR3 is TGTGCCAGTAGTATCCTCGGGGGGTCGGGCTCCGGGGAGCTGTTTTTT. The encoded protein is CASSILGGSGSGELFF.

V and J are TRBV7-9 and TRBJ2-3; D is ambiguous. The V gene's germline CDR1 is SEHNR and CDR2 FQNEAQ (reference sequence). V was trimmed by 5 bases and J by 0 bases, leaving 9 bases between them. This CDR3 is built from 14 residues. This CDR3 reads CASSPGYSTDTQYF. The CDR3 DNA is TGTGCCAGCAGCCCAGGATATAGCACAGATACGCAGTATTTT.

A remark on this clone: Sequence at one end of the junction differs from germline and may be a read error. V gene TRBV7-7 combines with J gene TRBJ2-2, with TRBD1 matching over 9 bases. Germline V gene sequence: CDR1 SSHAT, CDR2 FNYEAQ (reference sequence). This CDR3 region has 15 residues. The CDR3 bases are TGTGCTAGCAGCCTGACAGGGGGAGGGACCGGGGAGCTGTTTTTT. This encodes CASSLTGGGTGELFF.

This rearrangement joins TRBV9 to TRBJ1-2; 7 bases match TRBD1. There are 15 residues in the CDR3. The ends lost 3 bases at V and 2 bases at J; junction bases unmatched: 7. Germline V gene lookup returns CDR1 SGDLS and CDR2 YYNGEE. The CDR3 DNA sequence: TGTGCCAGCAGCGCACAACACAGGGGCAACTATGGCTACACCTTC. This sequence encodes CASSAQHRGNYGYTF.

V usage is TRBV19 and J usage is TRBJ1-6; 7 bases are a match to TRBD1. Trimming cost V 5 bases and J 7 bases; bases outside gene matches: 5. CDR3 length equals 14 residues. Germline CDR1 reads LNHDA; CDR2 reads SQIVND (reference sequence). CDR3 in amino acids: CASSFGTANSPLHF. The CDR3 DNA sequence: TGTGCCAGTAGTTTCGGGACAGCGAATTCACCCCTCCACTTT.

The chain combines TRBV4-2 with TRBJ1-1; no clear D gene. CDR3 length: 12 amino acids. Trimming stripped 1 base from V and 2 bases from J, with 2 bases between. The germline CDR1 and CDR2 sequences are LGHNA and YNFKEQ. CDR3 DNA sequence: TGTGCCAGCAGCCAAGTAAACACTGAAGCTTTCTTT. As protein: CASSQVNTEAFF.

The chain recombines TRBV27 with TRBJ2-6, with D uncertain. Looked up from germline, CDR1 is MNHEY and CDR2 is SMNVEV (reference sequence). The CDR3 is made up of 15 amino acids. V was cut by 5 bases and J by 0 bases, with 8 bases left in between. CDR3 DNA sequence: TGTGCCAGCAGTCCCACTCTCTCTGGGGCCAACGTCCTGACTTTC. Translating gives CASSPTLSGANVLTF.

This sequence joins TRBV9 and TRBJ2-3, with TRBD2 identical over 11 bases. The germline CDR1 and CDR2 sequences are SGDLS and YYNGEE. The CDR3 has 15 residues. Germline trimming cut 3 bases from V and 9 bases from J; bases unmatched to any gene: 9. In DNA, the CDR3 is TGTGCCAGCAGCGCAGGGGCTAGCGGGAGGCCAACGCAGTATTTT. Its protein is CASSAGASGRPTQYF.

This rearrangement joins TRBV28 to TRBJ2-3; D unclear. The CDR3 is 15 amino acids. Trimming shortened V by 3 bases and J by 3 bases, and 13 bases separated the two germline ends. Germline CDR1 is MDHEN and CDR2 is SYDVKM. The CDR3, as DNA: TGTGCCAGCAGTTTCTCCCTAGACGTAACAGATACGCAGTATTTT. This codes for CASSFSLDVTDTQYF.

The chain employs TRBV30 and TRBJ2-7; D not certain. Germline V gene sequence: CDR1 GTSNPN, CDR2 SVGIG (reference sequence). V gave up 2 bases and J gave up 5 bases, with 7 bases separating them. This CDR3 is 11 amino acids long. The CDR3 DNA reads as TGTGCCTGGAGTTTACAGCACGAGCAGTACTTC. It yields the protein CAWSLQHEQYF.

The CDR3 DNA follows: TGTGCCAGCGGAGACAGGAGTCGGGGAAACACCATATATTTT. Its protein is CASGDRSRGNTIYF. V usage is TRBV7-9 and J usage is TRBJ1-3, with a tentative D call TRBD1 (6 bases). V gave up 8 bases and J gave up 4 bases, with 15 bases separating them. The CDR3 runs to 14 residues. The germline CDR1 and CDR2 sequences are SEHNR and FQNEAQ (reference sequence). The whole variable domain, remainder taken from reference TRBV7-9 and TRBJ1-3, is DTGVSQNPRHKITKRGQNVTFRCDPISEHNRLYWYRQTLGQGPEFLTYFQNEAQLEKSRLLSDRFSAERPKGSFSTLEIQRTEQGDSAMYLCASGDRSRGNTIYFGEGSWLTVV.

In its sample, this clone was seen a few times. The V and J genes are TRBV13 and TRBJ2-7; D is ambiguous. The CDR3 consists of 14 residues. With 7 bases removed from V and 3 bases from J, the gap between germline ends came to 16 bases. Germline lookup yields CDR1 PRHDT and CDR2 FYEKMQ (reference sequence). Written as DNA, the CDR3 is TGTGCCAGCACCTATTCCGGGTCCGGCTACGAGCAGTACTTC. Its protein product is CASTYSGSGYEQYF.

The chain links TRBV5-1 to TRBJ2-7; 8 bases fit TRBD1. The germline gives CDR1 SGHRS, CDR2 YFSETQ. The ends lost 4 bases at V and 1 base at J; junction bases unmatched: 10. This CDR3 has 16 amino acids. Here the CDR3 reads CASSTEDRVASYEQYF. CDR3 bases: TGCGCCAGCAGCACCGAGGACAGGGTCGCTTCCTACGAGCAGTACTTC.

For this clone: The sample has other DNA sequences that encode this CDR3 too. The genes are TRBV18 and TRBJ2-7; 7 nucleotides align to TRBD1. Germline CDR1 reads KGHSH; CDR2 reads LQKENI. Trimming at V came to 2 bases and at J to 4 bases, leaving 2 bases not matched to a gene. The CDR3 runs to 13 residues. The CDR3 region is CASSPGQVYEQYF. The CDR3 DNA sequence: TGTGCCAGCTCACCAGGACAGGTGTACGAGCAGTACTTC.

This clone was recorded only once. CDR3 nucleotide sequence: TGTGCCACTACCAATCGGAACACTGAAGCTTTCTTT. Residues: CATTNRNTEAFF. This chain connects TRBV19 to TRBJ1-1; D is unresolved. Per germline, CDR1 LNHDA and CDR2 SQIVND (reference sequence). The CDR3 is made up of 12 amino acids. With 10 bases removed from V and 1 base from J, the gap between germline ends came to 10 bases.

Comment on this clone: Additional DNA sequences in this sample encode the identical CDR3. The gene calls are TRBV13 and TRBJ2-7, with D tentatively TRBD2 (6 bases). The CDR3 is made up of 12 amino acids. Germline V gene data show CDR1 as PRHDT and CDR2 as FYEKMQ (reference sequence). The V end was cut by 3 bases, the J end by 3 bases, with 6 bases between. CDR3 loop: CASSLGGYEQYF. DNA for the CDR3: TGTGCCAGCAGCTTGGGAGGCTACGAGCAGTACTTC.

J is TRBJ1-4 and V is TRBV5-6; the D is unclear. Germline CDR1 SGHDT, CDR2 YYEEEE. CDR3 length: 12 amino acids. V lost 4 bases and J 8 bases, leaving 9 bases between the germline ends. The CDR3, as DNA: TGTGCCAGCAGCATCCAGCGGGAAAAACTGTTTTTT. It translates to CASSIQREKLFF.

The chain combines TRBV5-1 with TRBJ2-7; TRBD1 agrees at 9 bases. V lost 4 bases to trimming and J lost 2 bases; unmatched junction nucleotides: 7. This CDR3 comprises 15 residues. The germline gives CDR1 SGHRS, CDR2 YFSETQ. The CDR3 coding sequence is TGCGCCAGCAGCCAGGGGACAGGGTTCCCCTACGAGCAGTACTTC. It codes for CASSQGTGFPYEQYF.

The DNA of the CDR3 is TGTGCTAGTGGTTTGCCGCGGGGGGAATACAATGAGCAGTTCTTC. Amino acids: CASGLPRGEYNEQFF. This chain joins TRBV12-5 and TRBJ2-1, with 8 bases matching TRBD2. CDR1 and CDR2 from the germline V gene are LGHNT and FRNRAP. The CDR3 spans 15 residues. V trimming: 2 bases; J trimming: 4 bases; junction bases outside the gene matches: 4.

This chain links TRBV2 with TRBJ2-7, with 7 bases identical to TRBD1. The CDR3 covers 17 residues. From germline, CDR1 is SNHLY and CDR2 FYNNEI. Trimming removed 8 bases from V and 5 bases from J; junction bases left unmatched: 21. CDR3 sequence: CASSGPQGNFVVDEQYF. The CDR3 region has the DNA TGTGCCAGCTCCGGCCCACAGGGGAATTTCGTGGTCGACGAGCAGTACTTC.

The chain is built from TRBV19 and TRBJ1-1; 7 positions agree with TRBD1. Germline CDR1 and CDR2: LNHDA and SQIVND (reference sequence). This CDR3 spans 14 amino acids. Losses at the gene ends were 4 bases for V and 4 bases for J; bases not matched to a gene: 6. The CDR3 sequence is CASSRQGKSTEAFF. The CDR3 DNA follows: TGTGCCAGTAGTAGACAGGGAAAATCCACTGAAGCTTTCTTT. The full variable domain, with the rest looked up from reference TRBV19 and TRBJ1-1, is DGGITQSPKYLFRKEGQNVTLSCEQNLNHDAMYWYRQDPGQGLRLIYYSQIVNDFQKGDIAEGYSVSREKKESFPLTVTSAQKNPTAFYLCASSRQGKSTEAFFGQGTRLTVV.

This clone was recorded only once. This sequence joins TRBV5-1 and TRBJ2-3; TRBD2 aligns across 11 bases. The ends lost 4 bases at V and 0 bases at J; junction bases unmatched: 1. CDR1 is SGHRS, CDR2 YFSETQ, per germline. CDR3 length: 15 amino acids. The CDR3 sequence: CASSPSGGSTDTQYF. The DNA of the CDR3 is TGCGCCAGCAGCCCTAGCGGGGGGAGCACAGATACGCAGTATTTT.

This clone was seen only once. The gene calls are TRBV7-2 and TRBJ2-1, with 8 bases identical to TRBD2. The germline V gene has CDR1 SGHTA and CDR2 FQGNSA. The CDR3 totals 17 residues. The V gene end was trimmed by 1 base and the J gene end by 7 bases; junction bases not matched to a gene: 12. The CDR3 spells CASSLVPAGGGTNEQFF. In nucleotides, the CDR3 is TGTGCCAGCAGCTTAGTTCCGGCGGGAGGTGGTACGAATGAGCAGTTCTTC.

The chain recombines TRBV7-8 with TRBJ2-3; 10 nucleotides line up with TRBD2. V lost 5 bases to trimming and J lost 0 bases; unmatched junction nucleotides: 8. The CDR3 length is 17 residues. Per the germline V gene, CDR1 is SGHVS and CDR2 is FQNEAQ. The CDR3, as DNA: TGTGCCAGCAGCCCTTGGACTAGCGGCCCTAGCACAGATACGCAGTATTTT. It translates to CASSPWTSGPSTDTQYF.

This clone was observed a few times. Here the CDR3 DNA reads TGTGCCAGCAGCCAACTTGTGTACCGGTATAATTCACCCCTCCACTTT. Translated, it gives CASSQLVYRYNSPLHF. This rearrangement joins TRBV14 to TRBJ1-6; the D is unclear. Germline V CDR1 and CDR2: SGHDN, FVKESK. V was clipped by 2 bases and J by 4 bases, with 12 bases between them. The CDR3 is 16 residues long.

The table lists this clone with a count of one. The chain recombines TRBV30 with TRBJ1-1, with 7 positions matching TRBD1. The germline CDR1 and CDR2 sequences are GTSNPN and SVGIG (reference sequence). The CDR3 runs to 13 residues. The CDR3 loop is CAWGQRVNTEAFF. DNA of the CDR3: TGTGCTTGGGGACAGAGGGTGAACACTGAAGCTTTCTTT.

The gene calls are TRBV9 and TRBJ2-3, with 9 bases aligning to TRBD2. V was pared by 6 bases and J by 4 bases, with 6 bases of the junction left unmatched. CDR1 and CDR2 from the germline V gene are SGDLS and YYNGEE. The CDR3 consists of 14 residues. The CDR3 DNA reads TGTGCCAGCACCAGACTAGCGGAGTCAGATACGCAGTATTTT. Its protein is CASTRLAESDTQYF.